The clone carrying this TCR beta chain was observed once. CDR3 length equals 15 residues. Trimming removed 6 bases from V and 5 bases from J; junction bases left unmatched: 10. CDR1 and CDR2 from the germline V gene are MNHEY and SMNVEV (reference sequence). Individuals aged roughly 18 to 95 years were recruited from about two dozen US areas. Allocation to cohorts depended on clinical history reported by the participants. Cohort 3 recovery required two negative PCRs, clearance, or symptom resolution. The data stem from a study of blood T cell repertoires in COVID-19. In the authors' methods: Cell counts per sample came from amplifying reference gene primers. The data were produced by immunoSEQ multiplex PCR, yet TCRdb's version contains in-frame clones alone and is incomplete. V and J calls and clone size are copied from that table; D and trimming were computed from the DNA. The sample shows 300,000 to 400,000 clones, approximately 88% of them seen only once.

Sequenced material: PBMCs or T cells enriched from blood (not recorded which). This chain links TRBV27 with TRBJ1-5; 7 bases are shared with TRBD1. The TCR was taken from a man aged 25 to 45 who had recovered from COVID-19. The chain's CDR3 is CASSLGATGHQPQHF. In DNA, the CDR3 is TGTGCCAGCAGCCTAGGAGCGACAGGGCATCAGCCCCAGCATTTT.